This T cell receptor beta chain was identified during a study of OX40 agonist ivuxolimab in advanced cancers. Turning to the study itself: All patients had ivuxolimab intravenously every 2 weeks at 0.01 to 10 mg/kg. Overall study findings and caveats: Expansion of clones was among the lowest in partial responders at 0.1-3.0 mg/kg. Expanded clones were, on average, more numerous in CD8+ T cells than in CD4+.

Here immunoSEQ multiplex PCR was the method, and the copy in TCRdb shows in-frame clones only, minus some. The sample holds roughly 48,000 clones; 65% to 90% are singletons and the top ten take roughly 2.2%. Points on this clone: The antigen remains undetermined.

The timepoints at which blood was sampled were baseline, cycle 4 day 1, and cycle 7 day 1. This TCR came from an adult with an advanced solid tumor such as melanoma, head and neck, liver or kidney cancer. The sample consisted of CD4+ or CD8+ T cells sorted from blood, taken in a trial of the OX40 agonist ivuxolimab.

The CDR3 region has the DNA TGTGCCAGCAGTGACCAGGGGGCCAGCGAGCAGTACTTC. It codes for CASSDQGASEQYF. The rearrangement uses TRBV2 and TRBJ2-7, with TRBD1 matching over 8 bases. The junction had 4 bases not matched to a gene; V was cut back by 3 bases and J by 6 bases. This CDR3 spans 13 amino acids. Germline V gene sequence: CDR1 SNHLY, CDR2 FYNNEI.